This T cell receptor (beta chain) was captured by sequencing in a study of T cells in Graves' hyperthyroidism and ophthalmopathy. The table lists this clonotype with many counts. What it recognizes is unknown. Study-level results: It was a median approximately six months before onset that the model predicted ophthalmopathy. Blood shared most expanded thyroid clonotypes above 0.001.

This CDR3 contains 12 residues. Germline V CDR1 and CDR2: GTSNPN, SVGIG (reference sequence). V lost 5 bases, J lost 2 bases, and 10 bases lay in between. From RNA transcripts, TCR beta CDR3 regions were amplified. HTBI primers were the set used in a first-round RT-PCR of the TCR CDR3. TCRdb redid the calling of the multiplex PCR reads with MiXCR, one entry per CDR3 protein. The table lists more than 500,000 distinct CDR3 sequences, 15% to 20% of them singletons. This receptor was taken from a woman in her 30s with Graves' hyperthyroidism. The chain links TRBV30 to TRBJ2-7, with D perhaps matching TRBD2 (6 bases). Sequences were obtained from blood. The CDR3 sequence is CAWGGETYEQYF. The CDR3 DNA sequence: TGTGCCTGGGGCGGGGAGACCTACGAGCAGTACTTC.